These 5 T cell receptor beta chains were all obtained from the same sample, sequenced in a study of OX40 agonist ivuxolimab in advanced cancers. Sequenced by immunoSEQ multiplex PCR; TCRdb stores in-frame clones only, minus some. Here the sample spans some 60,000 clones, about 80% being singletons. Source: CD4+ or CD8+ T cells sorted from blood, taken in a trial of the OX40 agonist ivuxolimab. These receptor sequences come from an adult with an advanced solid tumor such as melanoma, head and neck, liver or kidney cancer.

The rearrangement uses TRBV18 and TRBJ1-5; the D gene is possibly TRBD1 (5 bases). V lost 3 bases, J lost 5 bases, and 17 bases lay in between. CDR1 and CDR2 (germline): KGHSH, LQKENI. The CDR3 is made up of 16 amino acids. The CDR3 spells CASSPRMLTTDQPQHF. The CDR3 bases are TGTGCCAGCTCACCGAGGATGTTGACGACAGATCAGCCCCAGCATTTT.

This rearrangement joins TRBV10-3 to TRBJ1-1; 10 nucleotides align to TRBD1. Germline V gene sequence: CDR1 ENHRY, CDR2 SYGVKD. V lost 7 bases, J lost 4 bases, and 6 bases stayed unmatched. This CDR3 has 14 amino acids. The CDR3 spells CAINPGQGVTEAFF. The CDR3 DNA follows: TGTGCCATCAATCCCGGACAGGGGGTCACTGAAGCTTTCTTT.

The chain combines TRBV19 with TRBJ2-1; TRBD2 might be the D (6 bases). The CDR3 runs to 15 residues. V shed 2 bases and J shed 7 bases, with 15 bases lying between them. CDR1 LNHDA and CDR2 SQIVND come from the germline V gene (reference sequence). The CDR3 sequence is CASSITLTAGNEQFF. The CDR3 DNA follows: TGTGCCAGTAGTATAACCTTAACGGCGGGGAATGAGCAGTTCTTC.

The chain carries TRBV10-2 and TRBJ2-3, with 8 bases matching TRBD2. Germline assignment: CDR1 WSHSY and CDR2 SAAADI. The V segment lost 6 bases and the J segment 2 bases; nucleotides outside the gene matches: 16. The CDR3 has 18 amino acids. The CDR3 spells CASSLPPTGGATTDTQYF. The CDR3 DNA reads TGCGCCAGCAGCCTGCCTCCGACGGGGGGGGCAACCACAGATACGCAGTATTTT.

The V and J genes are TRBV5-6 and TRBJ2-7; D is uncertain. Trimming removed 6 bases at V and 6 bases at J, with 4 bases between. The length of the CDR3 is 9 residues. Germline lookup yields CDR1 SGHDT and CDR2 YYEEEE. The CDR3 loop is CASIAEQYF. In DNA form, the CDR3 reads TGTGCCAGCATAGCCGAGCAGTACTTC.